These 26 T cell receptor beta chains were sequenced from one sample in a study of T cells after yellow fever vaccination. One entry per CDR3 protein, called by TCRdb with MiXCR from the 5' RACE reads. The repertoire has 300,000 or so distinct CDR3 sequences, over 10% of them found once; the top ten carry 0.5% to 0.6%. The sequencing here drew on CD4+ T cells sorted from PBMCs, taken 45 days after the yellow fever booster vaccination. All receptors derive from a man younger than 45 who received the YFV17D yellow fever vaccine.

The sample holds a few counts of this clonotype. The chain couples TRBV24-1 to TRBJ2-2, with D perhaps TRBD1 (7 bases). The CDR3 sequence is 14 residues long. V was pared by 10 bases and J by 2 bases, with 13 bases between. Germline V CDR1 and CDR2: KGHDR, SFDVKD. CDR3 sequence: CATEGAPNTGELFF. In DNA, the CDR3 is TGTGCCACGGAGGGGGCGCCTAACACCGGGGAGCTGTTTTTT.

This clonotype appeared a few times. The CDR3: CASTSRDRAKNIQYF. The CDR3 DNA sequence: TGTGCCAGCACTTCCCGGGACAGAGCCAAAAACATTCAGTACTTC. The V call is TRBV12-3 or TRBV12-4, the J call TRBJ2-4, with TRBD1 identical over 7 bases. The CDR3 is 15 amino acids. J was trimmed by 0 bases and V by 7 bases; bases with no gene match: 6.

This clonotype occurred a few times. The V gene is TRBV20-1, the J gene TRBJ2-3; TRBD2 matches at 12 bases. J gave up 3 bases and V 3 bases, and 4 bases lay outside the gene matches. Germline V gives CDR1 DFQATT, CDR2 SNEGSKA (reference sequence). CDR3 length: 15 amino acids. CDR3 nucleotide sequence: TGCAGTGCTAGCCGACTAGCGGGAGTGACAGATACGCAGTATTTT. It codes for CSASRLAGVTDTQYF.

The rearrangement links TRBV7-2 to TRBJ2-6; D is undetermined. This CDR3 region has 14 residues. V dropped 7 bases and J dropped 0 bases, with 7 bases sitting between them. From germline, CDR1 is SGHTA and CDR2 FQGNSA. In nucleotides, the CDR3 is TGTGCCAGCAAGAAGGCCTCTGGGGCCAACGTCCTGACTTTC. It yields the protein CASKKASGANVLTF. Full variable domain (remainder filled in from reference TRBV7-2 and TRBJ2-6): GAGVSQSPSNKVTEKGKDVELRCDPISGHTALYWYRQSLGQGLEFLIYFQGNSAPDKSGLPSDRFSAERTGGSVSTLTIQRTQQEDSAVYLCASKKASGANVLTFGAGSRLTVL.

The chain recombines TRBV11-1 with TRBJ2-7; 7 nucleotides match TRBD1. The CDR3 is 19 amino acids. Unmatched junction bases numbered 27, after V lost 5 bases and J lost 8 bases. Germline V CDR1 and CDR2: SGHAT, FQDESV (reference sequence). In nucleotides, the CDR3 is TGTGCCAGCAGCCAGGGAACAGGGGTAGAAAAGCCGGCACTTTTTAAGCAGTACTTC. Translation gives CASSQGTGVEKPALFKQYF.

This clonotype was seen only a few times. The chain links TRBV29-1 to TRBJ2-5; 10 bases are a match to TRBD2. The CDR3 consists of 14 residues. Looked up from germline, CDR1 is SQVTM and CDR2 is ANQGSEA. Trimming at V came to 6 bases and at J to 4 bases, leaving 8 bases not matched to a gene. Here the CDR3 reads CSVDLAGEGETQYF. CDR3 nucleotides: TGCAGCGTAGACCTAGCGGGAGAGGGAGAGACCCAGTACTTC.

This clonotype was counted many times. This rearrangement joins TRBV12-3 or TRBV12-4 to TRBJ2-4; D remains ambiguous. Trimming took 6 bases from V and 1 from J, leaving 10 bases between them. This CDR3 comprises 14 residues. The CDR3 region is CASRPSGAKNIQYF. In DNA, the CDR3 is TGTGCCAGCAGACCTAGTGGTGCCAAAAACATTCAGTACTTC.

J is TRBJ2-1 and V is TRBV5-1, with no clear D. The germline V and J ends were trimmed by 0 bases and 0 bases, with 4 bases remaining between them. This CDR3 is 14 amino acids long. Germline-derived CDR1 and CDR2 are SGHRS and YFSETQ. The CDR3 DNA follows: TGCGCCAGCAGCTTGGACGTCTCCTACAATGAGCAGTTCTTC. Translating it yields CASSLDVSYNEQFF.

This clonotype was picked up a small number of times. The chain couples TRBV5-1 to TRBJ2-1; possibly TRBD2 for D (6 bases). The V end lost 4 bases, the J end lost 3 bases, and 14 bases lay between the germline ends. Germline CDR1 SGHRS, CDR2 YFSETQ. The CDR3 runs 15 residues. DNA for the CDR3: TGCGCCAGCAGCGTCGCTAGCGCAGTCTACAATGAGCAGTTCTTC. Translating it yields CASSVASAVYNEQFF.

The chain links TRBV7-3 to TRBJ2-3, with D unresolved. Per germline, CDR1 SGHTA and CDR2 FQGTGA. The CDR3 has 14 amino acids. The germline V and J ends were trimmed by 1 base and 6 bases, with 11 bases remaining between them. The CDR3 spells CASSLSSLQDTQYF. As DNA, the CDR3 is TGTGCCAGCAGCTTAAGTTCCCTGCAGGATACGCAGTATTTT.

The chain joins TRBV25-1 to TRBJ1-4; the D gene is possibly TRBD1 (6 bases). Germline V gene data show CDR1 as MGHDK and CDR2 as SYGVNS. Trimming removed 3 bases at V and 10 bases at J, with 15 bases between. This CDR3 is built from 14 residues. This chain's CDR3 is CASSDHRASLKLFF. CDR3 bases: TGTGCCAGCAGTGACCACAGGGCCAGCCTAAAACTGTTTTTT.

This clonotype showed up many times. The CDR3 DNA follows: TGTGCCAGCAGCGGAGAAAACATTCAGTACTTC. It codes for CASSGENIQYF. This sequence joins TRBV7-9 and TRBJ2-4; no clear D. This CDR3 spans 11 amino acids. Germline assignment: CDR1 SEHNR and CDR2 FQNEAQ (reference sequence). Deletions cut 5 bases from V and 5 bases from J, with 4 bases between.

The chain is built from TRBV7-2 and TRBJ2-5; a weak D match, TRBD2 (6 bases). This CDR3 comprises 15 residues. Germline-derived CDR1 and CDR2 are SGHTA and FQGNSA. Trimming stripped 4 bases from V and 5 bases from J, with 17 bases between. CDR3 protein: CASSSSTGEWETQYF. The CDR3 DNA follows: TGTGCCAGCAGCTCATCCACGGGAGAGTGGGAGACCCAGTACTTC.

The chain has TRBV7-2 and TRBJ2-1, with D perhaps matching TRBD1 or TRBD2 (5 bases each). Trimming removed 0 bases at V and 9 bases at J, with 12 bases between. Germline assignment: CDR1 SGHTA and CDR2 FQGNSA. This CDR3 is 14 amino acids long. The CDR3: CASSLARGTGEQFF. CDR3 nucleotide sequence: TGTGCCAGCAGCTTAGCCCGAGGGACGGGTGAGCAGTTCTTC.

This clonotype was recorded a few times. V gene TRBV29-1 combines with J gene TRBJ2-7; the D gene could be TRBD1 or TRBD2 (5 bases each). CDR3 size: 15 residues. The germline CDR1 and CDR2 sequences are SQVTM and ANQGSEA. Trimming shortened V by 4 bases and J by 0 bases, and 16 bases separated the two germline ends. The chain's CDR3 is CSVGGKGIISYEQYF. In DNA, the CDR3 is TGCAGCGTTGGAGGGAAGGGGATAATCTCCTACGAGCAGTACTTC.

The rearrangement links TRBV7-3 to TRBJ2-1; TRBD2 agrees at 12 bases. Unmatched junction bases numbered 5, after V lost 5 bases and J lost 9 bases. CDR3 length: 14 amino acids. Germline CDR1 SGHTA, CDR2 FQGTGA. The CDR3 region is CASSRLAGVGEQFF. In DNA, the CDR3 is TGTGCCAGCAGCCGACTAGCGGGAGTTGGTGAGCAGTTCTTC.

This clonotype was counted only a few times. The CDR3 DNA follows: TGTGCCATCAGGCCCCGAGAAGGGGGCAGCGAGATGAACACTGAAGCTTTCTTT. Translated: CAIRPREGGSEMNTEAFF. The V gene is TRBV10-3, the J gene TRBJ1-1; the match to TRBD1 covers 7 bases. The CDR3 has 18 residues. After removal of 6 bases from V and 0 bases from J, the junction contained 16 bases not matched to a gene. Germline V lookup: CDR1 ENHRY, CDR2 SYGVKD.

This clonotype was counted only a few times. The genes are TRBV20-1 and TRBJ2-7; TRBD2 agrees at 7 bases. V was pared by 0 bases and J by 3 bases, with 5 bases of the junction left unmatched. Germline CDR1 reads DFQATT; CDR2 reads SNEGSKA (reference sequence). The length of the CDR3 is 14 residues. CDR3 sequence: CSARDQGGDYEQYF. In DNA, the CDR3 is TGCAGTGCTAGAGATCAGGGAGGGGACTACGAGCAGTACTTC.

This clonotype showed up just a few times. The rearrangement joins TRBV7-9 to TRBJ2-5, with D perhaps TRBD1 (7 bases). Germline assignment: CDR1 SEHNR and CDR2 FQNEAQ (reference sequence). V gave up 6 bases and J gave up 3 bases, with 14 bases separating them. CDR3 length: 14 residues. The CDR3 coding sequence is TGTGCCAGCAGGGAGGGGGCCGGGAAAGAGACCCAGTACTTC. Amino acids: CASREGAGKETQYF. Full variable domain (missing parts from reference TRBV7-9 and TRBJ2-5): DTGVSQNPRHKITKRGQNVTFRCDPISEHNRLYWYRQTLGQGPEFLTYFQNEAQLEKSRLLSDRFSAERPKGSFSTLEIQRTEQGDSAMYLCASREGAGKETQYFGPGTRLLVL.

This clonotype has a count of ten or more. The CDR3 sequence is CASRITSGIYNEQFF. In DNA, the CDR3 is TGTGCCAGCAGGATTACTAGCGGAATCTACAATGAGCAGTTCTTC. The rearrangement joins TRBV12-3 or TRBV12-4 to TRBJ2-1, with 8 bases matching TRBD2. This CDR3 has 15 residues. V dropped 6 bases and J dropped 3; count of bases not matched to a gene: 7.

The genes are TRBV25-1 and TRBJ2-2; no reliable D call. The CDR3 is 17 residues long. CDR1 is MGHDK and CDR2 is SYGVNS in the germline V gene. With 4 bases removed from V and 4 bases from J, the gap between germline ends came to 19 bases. The CDR3, as DNA: TGTGCCAGCAGTGTGGAGAGACCGACAAGCTTCACCGGGGAGCTGTTTTTT. Protein product: CASSVERPTSFTGELFF.

The chain uses TRBV7-2 and TRBJ2-3; either TRBD1 or TRBD2 may fit D (5 bases each). This CDR3 spans 15 amino acids. The ends were cut back, 2 bases at V and 5 bases at J, with 14 bases in the middle. Germline assignment: CDR1 SGHTA and CDR2 FQGNSA. In DNA, the CDR3 is TGTGCCAGCAGCTTAAGGGGCCAGGAGGTAGATACGCAGTATTTT. This gives the protein CASSLRGQEVDTQYF.

The table lists this clonotype with a few counts. The V gene is TRBV12-3 or TRBV12-4, the J gene TRBJ2-1; D is undetermined. The CDR3 is 13 amino acids. Trimming shortened V by 5 bases and J by 8 bases, and 13 bases separated the two germline ends. CDR3 bases: TGTGCCAGCAGTCCCTCCCGGTTACATGAGCAGTTCTTC. Translating it yields CASSPSRLHEQFF.

V usage is TRBV9 and J usage is TRBJ2-2, with D perhaps assigned TRBD1 or TRBD2 (5 bases each). Germline V lookup: CDR1 SGDLS, CDR2 YYNGEE. V lost 4 bases and J lost 0, with 16 bases in between. The CDR3 is 17 amino acids. CDR3 loop: CASSPHLWDANTGELFF. CDR3 coding DNA: TGTGCCAGCAGCCCCCATCTATGGGACGCGAACACCGGGGAGCTGTTTTTT.

The rearrangement joins TRBV29-1 to TRBJ2-2; tentative D call: TRBD2 (6 bases). Germline assignment: CDR1 SQVTM and CDR2 ANQGSEA. The ends were cut back, 3 bases at V and 5 bases at J, with 16 bases in the middle. The CDR3 length is 15 residues. The CDR3 DNA follows: TGCAGCGTTGAGAGGAGGGACCGGCTTACCGGGGAGCTGTTTTTT. Protein sequence: CSVERRDRLTGELFF.

A few counts support this clonotype. The junction shows a germline mismatch at one end, possibly a read error. This chain joins TRBV20-1 and TRBJ2-1, with 7 bases that match TRBD2. Germline V gene lookup returns CDR1 DFQATT and CDR2 SNEGSKA (reference sequence). The CDR3 spans 14 residues. The CDR3 loop is CSAREPPSHNEQFF. For the CDR3, the DNA is TGCAGTGCGCGGGAGCCGCCCTCCCACAATGAGCAGTTCTTC.